One sample yielded the 22 T cell receptor beta chains listed below, sequenced in a study of blood T cell repertoires in COVID-19. Only in-frame clones appear in the TCRdb table, and some are missing; sequencing was by immunoSEQ multiplex PCR. The sample consists of approximately 94,000 clones, over 80% of them appearing once. What was sequenced was peripheral blood. These receptors all come from a man aged 50 or older with active or convalescent COVID-19.

V usage is TRBV15 and J usage is TRBJ2-7; maybe TRBD2 (5 bases). This CDR3 is built from 15 residues. Looked up from germline, CDR1 is LNHNV and CDR2 is YYDKDF (reference sequence). Trimming cost V 0 bases and J 0 bases, with 9 bases left between them. DNA of the CDR3: TGTGCCACCAGCAGAGATGTCGGGGTCTCCTACGAGCAGTACTTC. Translation: CATSRDVGVSYEQYF.

The chain uses TRBV21-1 and TRBJ2-7; the listed D gene, TRBD2, was not tested against the DNA. TRBV21-1 is labeled a pseudogene. CDR3 size: 16 residues. CDR3 amino acids: CASSKVSKAGGYEQYF. In nucleotides, the CDR3 is TGTGCCAGCAGCAAAGTGTCTAAAGCGGGAGGCTACGAGCAGTACTTC.

The J gene is TRBJ1-5, the V gene TRBV2; 9 bases are shared with TRBD1. The V and J ends lost 4 bases and 7 bases, in that order; junction bases with no gene match: 5. Per germline, CDR1 SNHLY and CDR2 FYNNEI. This CDR3 is built from 14 residues. The CDR3, as DNA: TGTGCCAGCAGTGGGACAGGGGAGGAGCAGCCCCAGCATTTT. Translating it yields CASSGTGEEQPQHF.

The gene calls are TRBV4-1 and TRBJ2-1, with TRBD2 matching 8 bases. There are 15 residues in the CDR3. V was pared by 4 bases and J by 7 bases, with 9 bases of the junction left unmatched. CDR1 MGHRA and CDR2 YSYEKL come from the germline V gene. DNA for the CDR3: TGCGCCAGCAGCCGCGAAGGACTAGCCGTAAATGAGCAGTTCTTC. Amino acids: CASSREGLAVNEQFF.

The V and J genes are TRBV14 and TRBJ1-5; possibly TRBD1 for D (5 bases). This CDR3 contains 15 residues. The germline V gene has CDR1 SGHDN and CDR2 FVKESK. V was cut by 1 base and J by 2 bases, with 9 bases left in between. The CDR3 sequence is CASSQGGPGNQPQHF. The CDR3 coding sequence is TGTGCCAGCAGCCAAGGGGGCCCCGGCAATCAGCCCCAGCATTTT.

The CDR3 sequence: CASSPGLAGEQYF. In DNA form, the CDR3 reads TGTGCCAGCAGTCCCGGACTAGCCGGCGAGCAGTACTTC. This chain links TRBV6-5 with TRBJ2-7; 8 bases line up with TRBD2. Trimming removed 5 bases from V and 6 bases from J; junction bases left unmatched: 6. This CDR3 spans 13 amino acids. Germline V CDR1 and CDR2: MNHEY, SVGAGI.

The sample holds one count of this clone. The rearrangement joins TRBV2 to TRBJ1-4, with D unclear. The CDR3 contains 13 residues. Trimming removed 6 bases from V and 2 bases from J, with 7 bases in between. Per germline, CDR1 SNHLY and CDR2 FYNNEI. The chain's CDR3 is CASRRPTNEKLFF. The CDR3 nucleotides are TGTGCCAGCAGGCGGCCTACTAATGAAAAACTGTTTTTT.

This rearrangement joins TRBV3-1 (or the pseudogene TRBV3-2) to TRBJ2-1; 13 nucleotides match TRBD2. V shed 6 bases, J shed 5 bases, and the junction held 4 bases outside the gene matches. Germline V gene lookup returns CDR1 LGHDT and CDR2 YNNKEL (reference sequence). The CDR3 totals 15 residues. CDR3: CASSHTSGGDNEQFF. In nucleotides, the CDR3 is TGTGCCAGCAGTCATACTAGCGGGGGGGACAATGAGCAGTTCTTC.

This clone was observed a single time. This chain links TRBV5-1 with TRBJ2-5; D is unclear. The CDR3 contains 13 residues. V was clipped by 1 base and J by 5 bases, with 9 bases between them. Germline-derived CDR1 and CDR2 are SGHRS and YFSETQ. CDR3 loop: CASSLSGRETQYF. The CDR3 DNA reads TGCGCCAGCAGCTTGTCGGGTAGGGAGACCCAGTACTTC.

The chain links TRBV5-1 to TRBJ2-1, with unresolved D. Germline V CDR1 and CDR2: SGHRS, YFSETQ. CDR3 length: 12 amino acids. V was clipped by 0 bases and J by 7 bases, with 5 bases between them. The CDR3 nucleotides read TGCGCCAGCAGCTTGGTGCGGAATGAGCAGTTCTTC. It encodes CASSLVRNEQFF.

V gene TRBV2 combines with J gene TRBJ1-4; 7 bases map to TRBD1. Germline-derived CDR1 and CDR2 are SNHLY and FYNNEI. Unmatched junction bases numbered 9, after V lost 6 bases and J lost 8 bases. The CDR3 loop spans 14 amino acids. Written as DNA, the CDR3 is TGTGCCAGCAGAGGGGGCCAGGGCCGAGAAAAACTGTTTTTT. Protein product: CASRGGQGREKLFF.

This chain links TRBV30 with TRBJ2-7, with 7 bases that match TRBD2. V was pared by 1 base and J by 6 bases, with 15 bases of the junction left unmatched. The CDR3 has 16 amino acids. Germline V CDR1 and CDR2: GTSNPN, SVGIG (reference sequence). DNA of the CDR3: TGTGCCTGGAGTGGGCTTCTTGGGGGAGGGCCTGGCGAGCAGTACTTC. Translated: CAWSGLLGGGPGEQYF.

The chain employs TRBV5-1 and TRBJ2-6; 8 bases agree with TRBD1. CDR3 length equals 18 residues. Germline V gives CDR1 SGHRS, CDR2 YFSETQ. V dropped 4 bases and J dropped 0; count of bases not matched to a gene: 9. The CDR3 DNA is TGCGCCAGCAGCACCACAGGGGGTTTCAGCTCTGGGGCCAACGTCCTGACTTTC. Translating it yields CASSTTGGFSSGANVLTF.

The V gene is TRBV11-3, the J gene TRBJ2-1; no firm D call. The CDR3 totals 13 residues. Germline CDR1 and CDR2: SGHNT and YENEEA. Trimming left V 1 base short and J 5 bases short, with 6 bases between. The CDR3 loop reads CASSLGLNNEQFF. The CDR3 DNA sequence: TGTGCCAGCAGCTTAGGTCTAAACAATGAGCAGTTCTTC.

The V call is TRBV25-1, the J call TRBJ1-5; 9 bases fit TRBD1. Germline-derived CDR1 and CDR2 are MGHDK and SYGVNS. The trim removed 6 bases at V and 5 bases at J, leaving 8 bases unmatched. The CDR3 is made up of 15 amino acids. This CDR3 reads CASSKSGTGYQPQHF. CDR3 DNA: TGTGCCAGCAGCAAATCCGGGACAGGGTATCAGCCCCAGCATTTT.

The rearrangement links TRBV19 to TRBJ2-7; D is perhaps TRBD2 (6 bases). V shed 4 bases and J shed 1 base, with 20 bases lying between them. This CDR3 comprises 17 residues. CDR1 and CDR2 (germline): LNHDA, SQIVND (reference sequence). CDR3: CASSTAVAEGPSYEQYF. The CDR3 coding sequence is TGTGCCAGTAGTACGGCGGTAGCGGAGGGCCCATCCTACGAGCAGTACTTC.

The gene calls are TRBV19 and TRBJ1-2; D gene ambiguous. Germline CDR1 and CDR2: LNHDA and SQIVND (reference sequence). The CDR3 consists of 12 residues. The V and J ends lost 3 bases and 9 bases respectively, with 11 bases between them. Here the CDR3 reads CASSMPEGSYTF. The CDR3 coding sequence is TGTGCCAGTAGTATGCCGGAGGGTAGCTACACCTTC.

This clone appeared once. The chain carries TRBV2 and TRBJ1-5, with TRBD1 matching 12 bases. This CDR3 comprises 14 residues. The V gene's germline CDR1 is SNHLY and CDR2 FYNNEI. V lost 6 bases, J lost 7 bases, and 4 bases stayed unmatched. CDR3 sequence reads: CASRGQGAGQPQHF. In DNA form, the CDR3 reads TGTGCCAGCAGGGGACAGGGGGCTGGACAGCCCCAGCATTTT.

The chain recombines TRBV14 with TRBJ1-6; 8 bases agree with TRBD1. From germline, CDR1 is SGHDN and CDR2 FVKESK. After removal of 5 bases from V and 3 bases from J, the junction contained 6 bases not matched to a gene. The CDR3 is 16 amino acids. The CDR3 region has the DNA TGTGCCAGCAGCTTACAGGGGGTGTTCTATAATTCACCCCTCCACTTT. Translating gives CASSLQGVFYNSPLHF.

The V call is TRBV7-9, the J call TRBJ2-7; TRBD2 matches at 15 bases. In germline, CDR1 is SEHNR, CDR2 FQNEAQ (reference sequence). The CDR3 loop spans 15 amino acids. V lost 5 bases to trimming and J lost 6 bases; unmatched junction nucleotides: 5. CDR3 protein: CASSLGTSGRSEQYF. The CDR3 region has the DNA TGTGCCAGCAGCCTCGGGACTAGCGGGAGGAGCGAGCAGTACTTC.

J is TRBJ2-3 and V is TRBV24-1, with D unresolved. The CDR3 length is 16 residues. V gave up 4 bases and J gave up 1 base, with 14 bases separating them. The germline V gene has CDR1 KGHDR and CDR2 SFDVKD. The CDR3 sequence: CATSDAFPQGTDTQYF. CDR3 DNA: TGTGCCACCAGTGACGCCTTCCCGCAGGGCACAGATACGCAGTATTTT.

The chain has TRBV29-1 and TRBJ2-7, with 8 bases matching TRBD2. Trimming removed 4 bases from V and 0 bases from J; junction bases left unmatched: 5. Germline values: CDR1 SQVTM, CDR2 ANQGSEA. CDR3 size: 14 residues. In DNA, the CDR3 is TGCAGCGTTGGGACTAGCAGGAGCTCCTACGAGCAGTACTTC. This sequence encodes CSVGTSRSSYEQYF.